This paragraph reports one T cell receptor delta chain. Its antigen is currently unknown. The TCRdb record carries a much larger clone's protein, which differs from this DNA's translation at residue 8; a read error is the likely cause, and the protein listed here is the DNA translation. TRG and TRD sequences were obtained from every sorted gammadelta sample. TCRdb fed the multiplex PCR reads to CATT. The sample consists of 50,000 or so delta-chain clones, 1.6% of them appearing once. The data were obtained in a study of γδ T cells in repeated Plasmodium falciparum infection. Study results and limitations: Donors in Mali lived in a small rural village, largely one ethnic group. Vdelta2-negative gammadelta repertoires appeared less diverse and less shared in Malian than Australian children.

Vgamma9/Vdelta2+ and Vdelta2-negative gammadelta T cells were flow-sorted from PBMC for bulk sequencing. The CDR3 is 17 residues long. The V and J ends lost 0 bases and 8 bases respectively, with 22 bases between them. Germline V lookup: CDR1 TSWWSYY, CDR2 QGS. Sequenced material: gamma-delta T cells from blood. The origin of this receptor is a pool of human donors (malaria-infected and uninfected, not separated). The chain has TRDV1 and TRDJ1; D gene ambiguous. No J gene is reported in TCRdb; it was inferred here by comparing the DNA with germline. The CDR3 is CALGELLWSELSSKLIF. CDR3 nucleotides: TGTGCTCTTGGGGAACTCCTATGGTCGGAACTGTCTAGCAAACTCATCTTT.